This entry features one T cell receptor (beta chain) sequence. What it binds is not known. The sample is drawn from a study of cytomegalovirus exposure and HLA in healthy donors. At the level of the study: In an earlier analysis, 95 million to 140 million unique TCR beta sequences were found from approximately 170 million T cells.

Study outcomes and limitations: It has been reported that TCR beta sequences accurately predicted the HLA-A and HLA-B alleles of most subjects.

The primer mix had 60 Vbeta and 13 Jbeta primers. Produced via immunoSEQ multiplex PCR; TCRdb's table is partial and in-frame only. Of about 180,000 clones in the sample, around 80% were seen once. V was pared by 3 bases and J by 4 bases, with 7 bases of the junction left unmatched. The CDR3 runs to 16 residues. CDR1 SGHTA and CDR2 FQGNSA come from the germline V gene. The chain couples TRBV7-2 to TRBJ2-7; TRBD2 matches at 12 bases. The receptor was isolated from a woman in her forties or fifties in good health and CMV-seronegative. Sequenced sample: PBMCs. DNA for the CDR3: TGTGCCAGCAGCTTGGCTAGCGGGGGGGCCGCATACGAGCAGTACTTC. Residues: CASSLASGGAAYEQYF.